One and the same sample provided the 7 T cell receptor beta chains below, sequenced in a study of T cell responses to AZD1222 COVID-19 vaccine. Data came from immunoSEQ multiplex PCR; TCRdb stores just in-frame clones and leaves some out. The sample includes about 170,000 clones, roughly 92% of them seen just once. The sequenced sample was peripheral blood, obtained on day 0 of AZD1222 vaccination. The receptors originated from an adult in good health.

V gene TRBV6-5 combines with J gene TRBJ1-6; D ambiguous. Trimming removed 0 bases at V and 4 bases at J, with 7 bases between. This CDR3 has 15 residues. The germline gives CDR1 MNHEY, CDR2 SVGAGI. CDR3: CASSYSRDYNSPLHF. CDR3 bases: TGTGCCAGCAGTTACTCGAGGGATTATAATTCACCCCTCCACTTT.

CDR3 protein: CASGLVLGPNTEAFF. The CDR3, as DNA: TGTGCTAGTGGTTTGGTACTGGGACCGAACACTGAAGCTTTCTTT. J is TRBJ1-1 and V is TRBV12-5; D is possibly TRBD1 (5 bases). In germline, CDR1 is LGHNT, CDR2 FRNRAP. The V end was cut by 0 bases, the J end by 1 base, with 9 bases between. This CDR3 region has 15 residues.

This sequence joins TRBV27 and TRBJ1-6, with TRBD1 identical over 10 bases. Trimming took 8 bases from V and 0 from J; bases not matched to a gene: 4. This CDR3 comprises 16 residues. The germline V gene has CDR1 MNHEY and CDR2 SMNVEV (reference sequence). CDR3 region: CASSRDRGSYNSPLHF. For the CDR3, the DNA is TGTGCCAGCTCCCGGGACAGGGGCTCCTATAATTCACCCCTCCACTTT.

The chain combines TRBV3-1 (or the pseudogene TRBV3-2) with TRBJ1-6; no clear D. CDR3 size: 15 residues. The V gene lost 1 base and the J gene lost 7 bases, with 11 bases spanning the gap. CDR1 and CDR2 from the germline V gene are LGHDT and YNNKEL (reference sequence). The CDR3 sequence: CASSQVGKGNSPLHF. CDR3 DNA sequence: TGTGCCAGCAGCCAAGTGGGAAAAGGGAATTCACCCCTCCACTTT.

The chain has TRBV19 and TRBJ2-7; the match to TRBD2 covers 8 bases. Germline loops: CDR1 LNHDA, CDR2 SQIVND (reference sequence). V shed 5 bases and J 3 bases; nucleotides not matched to a gene: 9. The CDR3 has 15 amino acids. The DNA of the CDR3 is TGTGCCAGTAGTCCCTCGGGGGGGTTCGGCTACGAGCAGTACTTC. Translation: CASSPSGGFGYEQYF.

This clone came up once. The rearrangement uses TRBV18 and TRBJ1-2, with D possibly TRBD1 on 5 matching bases. V was cut by 2 bases and J by 2 bases, with 9 bases left in between. Germline-derived CDR1 and CDR2 are KGHSH and LQKENI. The CDR3 extends over 14 amino acids. The CDR3 coding sequence is TGTGCCAGCTCACCAAGGGGATTAAACTATGGCTACACCTTC. Translating it yields CASSPRGLNYGYTF. The variable domain in full, completed from reference TRBV18 and TRBJ1-2, reads NAGVMQNPRHLVRRRGQEARLRCSPMKGHSHVYWYRQLPEEGLKFMVYLQKENIIDESGMPKERFSAEFPKEGPSILRIQQVVRGDSAAYFCASSPRGLNYGYTFGSGTRLTVV.

The rearrangement joins TRBV29-1 to TRBJ1-2, with D possibly being TRBD1 (6 bases). Germline V CDR1 and CDR2: SQVTM, ANQGSEA. The CDR3 spans 18 residues. V was shortened by 6 bases and J by 2 bases, with 28 bases between the two germline ends. In DNA form, the CDR3 reads TGCAGCGTGAAAAATTACCTCAGGGGACGTCGGCTAAACTATGGCTACACCTTC. Its protein product is CSVKNYLRGRRLNYGYTF.